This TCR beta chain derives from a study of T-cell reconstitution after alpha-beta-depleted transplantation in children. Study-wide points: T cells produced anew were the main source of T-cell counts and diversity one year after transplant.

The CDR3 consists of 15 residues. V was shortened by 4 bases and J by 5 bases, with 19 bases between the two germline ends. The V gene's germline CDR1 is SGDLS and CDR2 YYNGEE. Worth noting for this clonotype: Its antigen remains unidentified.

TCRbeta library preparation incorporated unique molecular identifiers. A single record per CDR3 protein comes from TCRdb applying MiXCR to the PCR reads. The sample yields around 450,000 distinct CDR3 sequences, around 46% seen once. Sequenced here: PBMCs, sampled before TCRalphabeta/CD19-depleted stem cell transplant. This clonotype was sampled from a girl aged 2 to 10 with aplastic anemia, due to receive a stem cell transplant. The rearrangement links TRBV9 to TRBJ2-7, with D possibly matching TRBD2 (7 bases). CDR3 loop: CASSFAGAGLDEQYF. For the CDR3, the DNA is TGTGCCAGCAGCTTCGCGGGGGCGGGGTTGGACGAGCAGTACTTC.